A selection of T cell receptor beta chains follows, all from one sample in a study of control samples from healthy donors and cancer patients. The assay was immunoSEQ multiplex PCR, and TCRdb's table has in-frame clones only and misses some. The sample holds about 140,000 clones, about nine tenths seen once. Sequencing input: blood. These receptors all stem from a woman in her thirties in good health. The CDR3 runs from the conserved cysteine through the conserved F or W.

>TRBV27|TRBJ1-5
CASSLRSDRPQHF
>TRBV27|TRBJ2-7
CASRGLGYEQYF
>TRBV7-8|TRBJ1-1
CASSLGGVTEAFF
>TRBV18|TRBJ2-5
CASSPKAETQYF
>TRBV5-1|TRBJ1-1
CASSLWLRTEAFF
>TRBV10-1|TRBJ2-3
CASSESTVTDTQYF
>TRBV5-6|TRBJ1-1
CASSWTANTEAFF
>TRBV6-2/TRBV6-3|TRBJ2-1
CASSYLKRYNEQFF
>TRBV18|TRBJ2-7
CASSGSSYEQYF
>TRBV10-3|TRBJ2-2
CATLIEGGNTGELFF
>TRBV11-3|TRBJ2-2
CASSLGGGGTGELFF
>TRBV3-1/TRBV3-2|TRBJ1-2
CASSPGTGYTF
>TRBV2|TRBJ1-1
CASSLRGKAFF
>TRBV2|TRBJ1-5
CASGVDGIHGGQPQHF
>TRBV12-3/TRBV12-4|TRBJ2-1
CASSSRDRGEQFF
>TRBV3-1/TRBV3-2|TRBJ1-2
CASSQGQGASNYGYTF
>TRBV9|TRBJ2-5
CASSSGTRETQYF
>TRBV6-5|TRBJ2-7
CASSYAPSGEQYF
>TRBV6-1|TRBJ1-5
CASSGIVGGGGSNQPQHF
>TRBV5-6|TRBJ2-1
CASSLARGPLAGGYEQFF
>TRBV7-3|TRBJ2-3
CASSLMGGSTDTQYF
>TRBV6-6|TRBJ2-3
CASIPRGTADTQYF
>TRBV5-1|TRBJ1-4
CASSPDTLADPNEKLFF
>TRBV3-1/TRBV3-2|TRBJ1-4
CASSHGKTNEKLFF
>TRBV10-2|TRBJ1-2
CASSESRTLNYGYTF
>TRBV11-2|TRBJ2-3
CASSPLAGEWDTQYF
>TRBV5-1|TRBJ2-5
CASSLQPQETQYF
>TRBV5-1|TRBJ2-7
CASSGISPPYEQYF
>TRBV3-1/TRBV3-2|TRBJ2-5
CASLDHQETQYF
>TRBV2|TRBJ2-7
CASRLTSANSYEQYF
>TRBV6-5|TRBJ2-1
CASSSGTGGNEQFF
>TRBV4-1|TRBJ1-2
CASSQERGGYGYTF
>TRBV28|TRBJ2-5
CASSSPGDSSETQYF
>TRBV6-2/TRBV6-3|TRBJ1-2
CASSKGLQGVVLPPYGYTF
>TRBV3-1/TRBV3-2|TRBJ2-7
CASSLGGGSYEQYF
>TRBV27|TRBJ2-1
CASSSHASGAYNEQFF
>TRBV18|TRBJ1-5
CASSPRQGNQPQHF
>TRBV9|TRBJ1-1
CASSVEAGGAEAFF
>TRBV2|TRBJ1-1
CASRVDVRGAFF
>TRBV28|TRBJ2-7
CASSLLGLSYEQYF
>TRBV9|TRBJ1-3
CASRPTISGNTIYF
>TRBV5-1|TRBJ2-1
CASSLGAGGPSYNEQFF
>TRBV27|TRBJ1-4
CASRGLQGVTGEKLFF
>TRBV27|TRBJ2-7
CASSPFSGLREQYF
>TRBV9|TRBJ1-5
CASSATGQSNQPQHF
>TRBV5-1|TRBJ2-2
CASSLTSGSPPGELFF
>TRBV15|TRBJ1-1
CATSRERGGGTEAFF
>TRBV28|TRBJ2-5
CASSVQRRETQYF